This T cell receptor beta chain was captured in a study of neoadjuvant anti-PD-1 for oral cavity cancer. Clones were sequenced by immunoSEQ multiplex PCR, and TCRdb holds only the in-frame ones, with some missing. This table holds 30,000 to 40,000 clones, approximately 87% found once. This clone occurred a few times. V lost 5 bases, J lost 7 bases, and 10 bases stayed unmatched. The CDR3 consists of 15 residues. Germline V gene sequence: CDR1 SGHTA, CDR2 FQGTGA. Sequences were derived from PBMCs, sampled before nivolumab (anti-PD-1) treatment. This TCR came from a person between 40 and 85 years old with oral cavity squamous cell carcinoma. This rearrangement joins TRBV7-3 to TRBJ2-1; TRBD1 aligns across 8 bases. CDR3: CASSPGQGGLNEQFF. The CDR3 nucleotides read TGTGCCAGCAGCCCCGGACAGGGAGGACTAAATGAGCAGTTCTTC. Full variable domain (outside the CDR3, taken from reference TRBV7-3 and TRBJ2-1): GAGVSQTPSNKVTEKGKYVELRCDPISGHTALYWYRQSLGQGPEFLIYFQGTGAADDSGLPNDRFFAVRPEGSVSTLKIQRTERGDSAVYLCASSPGQGGLNEQFFGPGTRLTVL.